The entry that follows covers one T cell receptor (beta chain) sequence. Its antigen remains unidentified. This entry belongs to a study of cytomegalovirus exposure and HLA in healthy donors. On the study more broadly: The roughly 130 validation repertoires used the same platform as the 650 to 800 first-cohort repertoires, a later analysis reported.

Germline assignment: CDR1 WSHSY and CDR2 SAAADI. V was cut by 6 bases and J by 0 bases, with 17 bases left in between. The length of the CDR3 is 16 residues. TCRdb's copy holds only in-frame clones and misses some; the assay was immunoSEQ multiplex PCR. The data hold 200,000 to 250,000 clones, with 80% to 90% observed a single time. The donors were members of the approximately 120-subject validation cohort (separate from the approximately 670-subject first cohort). General observations from the study: TCR beta chains numbering more than 150 were designated cytomegalovirus-associated.

This receptor was taken from a young woman in good health and CMV-seropositive. The V call is TRBV10-2, the J call TRBJ1-2; D is possibly TRBD1 (6 bases). The material sequenced was PBMCs. The DNA for the CDR3 is TGCGCCAGCAGCTTGGACAGCCTTGGAGCTAACTATGGCTACACCTTC. Translated: CASSLDSLGANYGYTF.